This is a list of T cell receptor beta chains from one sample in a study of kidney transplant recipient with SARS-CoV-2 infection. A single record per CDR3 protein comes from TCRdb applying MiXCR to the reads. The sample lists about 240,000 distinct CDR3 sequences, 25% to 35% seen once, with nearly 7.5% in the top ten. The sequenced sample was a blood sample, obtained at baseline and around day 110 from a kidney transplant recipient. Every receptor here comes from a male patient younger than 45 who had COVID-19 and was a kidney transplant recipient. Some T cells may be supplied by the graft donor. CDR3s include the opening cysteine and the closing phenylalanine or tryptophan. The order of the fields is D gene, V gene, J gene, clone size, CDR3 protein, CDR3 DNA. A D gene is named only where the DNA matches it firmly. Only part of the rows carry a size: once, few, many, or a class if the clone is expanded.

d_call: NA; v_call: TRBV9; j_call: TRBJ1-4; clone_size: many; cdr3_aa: CASSGDPSGNEKLFF; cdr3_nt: TGTGCCAGCAGCGGAGACCCTTCAGGAAATGAAAAACTGTTTTTT
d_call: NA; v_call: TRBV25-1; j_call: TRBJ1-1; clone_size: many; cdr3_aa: CASKSGNTEAFF; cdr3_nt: TGTGCCAGCAAATCAGGGAACACTGAAGCTTTCTTT
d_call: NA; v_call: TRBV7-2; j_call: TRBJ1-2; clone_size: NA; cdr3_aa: CASSLGRYGYTF; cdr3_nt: TGTGCCAGCAGCCTGGGGAGGTATGGCTACACCTTC
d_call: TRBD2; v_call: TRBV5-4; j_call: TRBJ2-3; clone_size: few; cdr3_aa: CASSERLAGVTDTQYF; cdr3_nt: TGTGCCAGCAGCGAACGACTAGCGGGGGTCACAGATACGCAGTATTTT
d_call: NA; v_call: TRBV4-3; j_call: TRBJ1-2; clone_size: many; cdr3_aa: CASSRGQGRRKTYGYTF; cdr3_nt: TGCGCCAGCAGCCGAGGACAAGGACGTCGAAAGACCTATGGCTACACCTTC
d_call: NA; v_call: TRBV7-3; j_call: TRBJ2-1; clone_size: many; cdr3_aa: CASSLNTGANEQFF; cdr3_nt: TGTGCCAGCAGCTTAAATACGGGAGCGAATGAGCAGTTCTTC
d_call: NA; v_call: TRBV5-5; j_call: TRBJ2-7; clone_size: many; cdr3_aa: CASSPLGAYEQYF; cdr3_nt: TGTGCCAGCAGCCCCCTTGGGGCCTACGAGCAGTACTTC
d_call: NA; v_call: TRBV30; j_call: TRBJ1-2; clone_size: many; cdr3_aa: CAWPVPRYRKTYGYTF; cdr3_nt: TGTGCCTGGCCAGTACCGCGTTATAGAAAGACCTATGGCTACACCTTC
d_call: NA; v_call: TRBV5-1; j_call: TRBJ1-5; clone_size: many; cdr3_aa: CASSADGAFNQPQHF; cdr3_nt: TGCGCCAGCAGCGCTGACGGGGCTTTCAATCAGCCCCAGCATTTT
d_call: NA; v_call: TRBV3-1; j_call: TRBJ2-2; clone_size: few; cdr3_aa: CASSQWDPISGLTGELFF; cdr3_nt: TGTGCCAGCAGCCAATGGGATCCCATTTCAGGCTTGACCGGGGAGCTGTTTTTT
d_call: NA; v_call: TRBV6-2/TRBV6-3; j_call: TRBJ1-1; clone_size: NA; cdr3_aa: CATADNWPEAFF; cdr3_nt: TGTGCCACCGCGGACAATTGGCCTGAAGCTTTCTTT
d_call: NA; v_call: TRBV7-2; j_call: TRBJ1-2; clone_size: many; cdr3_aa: CASSATGRDGKTYGYTF; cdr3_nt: TGTGCCAGCAGCGCTACGGGCAGAGACGGAAAGACCTATGGCTACACCTTC